Shown below are 14 T cell receptor beta chains from a single sample sequenced in a study of cytomegalovirus exposure and HLA in healthy donors. With 60 Vbeta and 13 Jbeta primers, the PCR was carried out. The assay was immunoSEQ multiplex PCR, and TCRdb's table has in-frame clones only and misses some. The table shows 140,000 to 150,000 clones, with roughly 75% occurring only once. Sequenced sample: PBMCs. The receptors were sampled from a female donor in good health and CMV-seronegative.

The chain employs TRBV9 and TRBJ2-3; 10 bases match TRBD2. This CDR3 comprises 16 residues. V shed 0 bases, J shed 3 bases, and the junction held 4 bases outside the gene matches. CDR1 is SGDLS and CDR2 is YYNGEE in the germline V gene. CDR3 in DNA: TGTGCCAGCAGCGTAGGTTCAGCGGGGGGGACAGATACGCAGTATTTT. It yields the protein CASSVGSAGGTDTQYF.

V is TRBV28 and J is TRBJ2-5; 11 positions agree with TRBD1. Losses at the gene ends were 5 bases for V and 4 bases for J; bases not matched to a gene: 6. Per germline, CDR1 MDHEN and CDR2 SYDVKM. This CDR3 is built from 15 residues. The CDR3, as DNA: TGTGCCAGCAGTCTGGGACAGGGGGGTAGAGAGACCCAGTACTTC. It codes for CASSLGQGGRETQYF.

The chain employs TRBV25-1 and TRBJ1-4; D is perhaps TRBD1 (5 bases). Germline V gives CDR1 MGHDK, CDR2 SYGVNS. V lost 3 bases, J lost 7 bases, and 15 bases lay in between. The CDR3 spans 15 residues. CDR3 loop: CASSDPGLPGEKLFF. The DNA of the CDR3 is TGTGCCAGCAGTGACCCAGGGCTACCCGGTGAAAAACTGTTTTTT.

This clone was seen a handful of times. The chain couples TRBV28 to TRBJ1-1, with D unclear. Per the germline V gene, CDR1 is MDHEN and CDR2 is SYDVKM. The length of the CDR3 is 13 residues. Trimming removed 6 bases from V and 7 bases from J, with 15 bases in between. In DNA form, the CDR3 reads TGTGCCAGCAGGACTCGACCGGGAGGTGAAGCTTTCTTT. Translation gives CASRTRPGGEAFF.

The chain carries TRBV29-1 and TRBJ2-3; 7 positions agree with TRBD2. Losses at the gene ends were 4 bases for V and 6 bases for J; bases not matched to a gene: 10. Germline V gene sequence: CDR1 SQVTM, CDR2 ANQGSEA. CDR3 size: 14 residues. CDR3 bases: TGCAGCGTTGTATCGGCGGGAGTAACCGATACGCAGTATTTT. Translating gives CSVVSAGVTDTQYF.

The chain recombines TRBV18 with TRBJ2-1; TRBD1 matches 9 bases. The CDR3 spans 17 residues. With V trimmed by 8 bases and J by 7 bases, 18 bases remained unmatched. In germline, CDR1 is KGHSH, CDR2 LQKENI. For the CDR3, the DNA is TGTGCCAGCCACACAGGGGGCGGATCGTCAGGATTGAATGAGCAGTTCTTC. Encoded protein: CASHTGGGSSGLNEQFF.

This clone was seen a single time. Other DNA sequences within the sample encode an identical CDR3. This chain joins TRBV11-3 and TRBJ1-1; D possibly corresponds to TRBD1 (5 bases). V dropped 5 bases and J dropped 4 bases, with 14 bases sitting between them. Per germline, CDR1 SGHNT and CDR2 YENEEA. The CDR3 is 14 residues long. The CDR3 bases are TGTGCCAGCAGCCTCGGGAGGGGATCCACTGAAGCTTTCTTT. It encodes CASSLGRGSTEAFF.

This chain joins TRBV7-6 and TRBJ2-2; 7 bases line up with TRBD2. Germline V lookup: CDR1 SGHVS, CDR2 FNYEAQ. The trim removed 2 bases at V and 1 base at J, leaving 4 bases unmatched. The CDR3 has 16 amino acids. The CDR3 sequence is CASSLSGGGNTGELFF. CDR3 DNA: TGTGCCAGCAGCTTATCCGGCGGGGGGAACACCGGGGAGCTGTTTTTT.

J is TRBJ2-7 and V is TRBV27; D gene unclear. CDR1 is MNHEY and CDR2 is SMNVEV in the germline V gene (reference sequence). Trimming left V 3 bases short and J 1 base short, with 22 bases between. CDR3 length: 18 residues. The CDR3 is CASSFAANSPSTSYEQYF. The CDR3 bases are TGTGCCAGCAGTTTTGCAGCGAACTCACCAAGTACATCCTACGAGCAGTACTTC.

The V and J genes are TRBV29-1 and TRBJ2-5, with D possibly matching TRBD1 (6 bases). V was trimmed by 7 bases and J by 5 bases, leaving 11 bases between them. Germline CDR1 reads SQVTM; CDR2 reads ANQGSEA. The CDR3 sequence is 11 residues long. The DNA for the CDR3 is TGCAGCGCAGGGGACGTGGAGACCCAGTACTTC. Translation: CSAGDVETQYF.

The CDR3 sequence is CSVETTGGWETQYF. CDR3 nucleotide sequence: TGCAGCGTCGAGACGACAGGGGGCTGGGAGACCCAGTACTTC. The chain combines TRBV29-1 with TRBJ2-5; TRBD1 agrees at 10 bases. Germline CDR1 and CDR2: SQVTM and ANQGSEA. CDR3 size: 14 residues. With 6 bases clipped from V and 5 bases from J, the junction kept 9 bases outside the gene matches.

The chain links TRBV7-2 to TRBJ1-1; the match to TRBD1 covers 7 bases. Germline V gives CDR1 SGHTA, CDR2 FQGNSA. The junction had 5 bases not matched to a gene; V was cut back by 3 bases and J by 4 bases. The CDR3 sequence is 14 residues long. CDR3 sequence reads: CASSFPGGSTEAFF. For the CDR3, the DNA is TGTGCCAGCAGCTTCCCAGGGGGGAGCACTGAAGCTTTCTTT.

V is TRBV5-4 and J is TRBJ1-1; D is unclear. This CDR3 is built from 15 residues. V was clipped by 4 bases and J by 3 bases, with 16 bases between them. The germline V gene encodes CDR1 SGHNT and CDR2 YYREEE (reference sequence). The CDR3 nucleotides read TGTGCCAGCAGCCCGGGAGGCGGTGCGGACACTGAAGCTTTCTTT. It codes for CASSPGGGADTEAFF.

The V gene is TRBV4-1, the J gene TRBJ1-1, with D possibly matching TRBD1 (5 bases). V lost 5 bases and J 4 bases, leaving 11 bases between the germline ends. Germline lookup yields CDR1 MGHRA and CDR2 YSYEKL. The length of the CDR3 is 13 residues. The CDR3 DNA is TGCGCCAGCAGCTTAACCCAGGGCACTGAAGCTTTCTTT. This sequence encodes CASSLTQGTEAFF.